This T cell receptor beta chain stems from a study of blood T cell repertoires in COVID-19. Study-level background: Acute and convalescent COVID-19 specimens originated in the United States, Italy and Spain. Sources were T cells, B-cell-depleted T cells, or PBMCs; the material itself was cDNA or gDNA.

Study processing details: By means of reference gene primer amplification, nucleated cell counts were estimated. Repertoires were generated with immunoSEQ multiplex PCR, while TCRdb's copy carries only in-frame clones and drops some. The DNA was the basis for D and trimming; V, J and clone size are from that table. The profile shows 100,000 to 150,000 clones, about 80% of them singletons. The sequence was collected from a man aged 60 to 69 with acute or convalescent COVID-19. Source material: peripheral blood.

CDR3 DNA: TGTGCCAGCAGCGTAGAGGGGGAATGGGGTTATAATTCACCCCTCCACTTT. Translating it yields CASSVEGEWGYNSPLHF. V usage is TRBV9 and J usage is TRBJ1-6; D possibly corresponds to TRBD1 (6 bases). Trimming cost V 0 bases and J 4 bases, with 14 bases left between them. Germline lookup yields CDR1 SGDLS and CDR2 YYNGEE. There are 17 residues in the CDR3.